This is a list of T cell receptor beta chains from one sample in a study of cytomegalovirus exposure and HLA in healthy donors. Data came from immunoSEQ multiplex PCR; TCRdb stores just in-frame clones and leaves some out. This sample's clone table lists 200,000 to 250,000 clones. The specimen sequenced was PBMCs. Receptors were obtained from a woman aged 30 to 39 in good health and CMV-seropositive. The CDR3 runs from the conserved cysteine through the conserved F or W. The order of the fields is J gene, V gene, D gene, CDR3 DNA, CDR3 protein. The D gene is left open where the match is weak.

J: TRBJ2-7
V: TRBV6-5
D: .
DNA: TGTGCCAGCAGTTACTCGTCGGGTCCCTACGAGCAGTACTTC
CDR3: CASSYSSGPYEQYF

J: TRBJ2-1
V: TRBV30
D: TRBD2
DNA: TGTGCCTGGAGTTCCAGCGGGAGTGGTATTAGAGAGGGGCAGTTCTTC
CDR3: CAWSSSGSGIREGQFF

J: TRBJ1-2
V: TRBV11-2
D: .
DNA: TGTGCCATTAAACCACGGGGAGGGTCGGCCACCTTC
CDR3: CAIKPRGGSATF

J: TRBJ2-7
V: TRBV20-1
D: TRBD1
DNA: TGCAGTGCTAGCAGGGGGCGCGAGCAGTACTTC
CDR3: CSASRGREQYF

J: TRBJ1-2
V: TRBV7-9
D: .
DNA: TGTGCCAGCAGACCACCTCCGGAACAGGGAATTAACTATGGCTACACCTTC
CDR3: CASRPPPEQGINYGYTF

J: TRBJ2-5
V: TRBV10-3
D: .
DNA: TGTGCCATCCAGGGGACAATTCAAGAGACCCAGTACTTC
CDR3: CAIQGTIQETQYF

J: TRBJ1-1
V: TRBV2
D: .
DNA: TGTGCCAGCAGTGAAGCCAGGGACACTGAAGCTTTCTTT
CDR3: CASSEARDTEAFF

J: TRBJ2-7
V: TRBV6-6
D: .
DNA: TGTGCCAGCAGAGACGGAGGTCGGTACGAGCAGTACTTC
CDR3: CASRDGGRYEQYF

J: TRBJ2-7
V: TRBV5-5
D: TRBD1
DNA: TGTGCCAGCAGCCTTTTACCGGGACAGGGGTACGAGCAGTACTTC
CDR3: CASSLLPGQGYEQYF

J: TRBJ1-1
V: TRBV6-6
D: .
DNA: TGTGCCAGCATAGTCGGTCTCCGGGGGAACACTGAAGCTTTCTTT
CDR3: CASIVGLRGNTEAFF

J: TRBJ2-5
V: TRBV29-1
D: .
DNA: TGCAGCGTTGTACTATTGGAAGAGACCCAGTACTTC
CDR3: CSVVLLEETQYF

J: TRBJ2-5
V: TRBV7-9
D: .
DNA: TGTGCCAGCAGCTTAGCGGGGCGCCGGGAGACCCAGTACTTC
CDR3: CASSLAGRRETQYF

J: TRBJ1-2
V: TRBV30
D: .
DNA: TGTGCCGCCTCACAGGGCTACTATGGCTACACCTTC
CDR3: CAASQGYYGYTF

J: TRBJ1-4
V: TRBV6-6
D: .
DNA: TGTGCCAGCAGGGTAGAGGAAGGAAAACTGTTTTTT
CDR3: CASRVEEGKLFF

J: TRBJ1-2
V: TRBV2
D: .
DNA: TGTGCCAGCAGTGTCATAGCTAACTATGGCTACACCTTC
CDR3: CASSVIANYGYTF

J: TRBJ2-5
V: TRBV5-6
D: TRBD2
DNA: TGTGCCAGCAGCTTATGGACTAGCGGGGGAGAGACCCAGTACTTC
CDR3: CASSLWTSGGETQYF

J: TRBJ1-2
V: TRBV6-5
D: .
DNA: TGTGCCAGCAGACCCTTAAGACAGGACCGGGGCTACACCTTC
CDR3: CASRPLRQDRGYTF

J: TRBJ2-3
V: TRBV5-1
D: TRBD2
DNA: TGCGCCAGCAGCTATAGCGGGAGCATGGCAGATACGCAGTATTTT
CDR3: CASSYSGSMADTQYF

J: TRBJ1-2
V: TRBV6-4
D: .
DNA: TGTGCCAGCAGTGGCCCCATGGGAGAAAATGGCTACACCTTC
CDR3: CASSGPMGENGYTF

J: TRBJ1-1
V: TRBV14
D: .
DNA: TGTGCCAGCAGCGGCGGGGTTTTATGGACTGAAGCTTTCTTT
CDR3: CASSGGVLWTEAFF

J: TRBJ2-1
V: TRBV30
D: .
DNA: TGTGCCTGCCCCAGGGACACTACAAGCTCCTACAATGAGCAGTTCTTC
CDR3: CACPRDTTSSYNEQFF

J: TRBJ1-3
V: TRBV19
D: TRBD1
DNA: TGTGCCAGTAGCCCCCGGGACAGGGCCTACGCCGCGGGAACCATATATTTT
CDR3: CASSPRDRAYAAGTIYF

J: TRBJ1-1
V: TRBV5-4
D: .
DNA: TGTGCCAGCAGCTTGGAGGGGGAGGGTGAAGCTTTCTTT
CDR3: CASSLEGEGEAFF

J: TRBJ2-4
V: TRBV5-4
D: TRBD2
DNA: TGTGCCAGCAGCCCCGCGGGGGGCAAAAACATTCAGTACTTC
CDR3: CASSPAGGKNIQYF

J: TRBJ2-5
V: TRBV2
D: .
DNA: TGTGCCAGCAGTGAAGTAGATGCTGAGACCCAGTACTTC
CDR3: CASSEVDAETQYF

J: TRBJ2-1
V: TRBV29-1
D: .
DNA: TGCAGCGTTGAAGGGAGCGCGAGCTCCTACAATGAGCAGTTCTTC
CDR3: CSVEGSASSYNEQFF

J: TRBJ2-3
V: TRBV5-1
D: TRBD1
DNA: TGCGCCAGCAGCCAGAACCGGGACAGGGCCCTCCATACGCAGTATTTT
CDR3: CASSQNRDRALHTQYF

J: TRBJ1-1
V: TRBV4-3
D: .
DNA: TGCGCCAGCAGCCAAGATGAGAATTTGAACACTGAAGCTTTCTTT
CDR3: CASSQDENLNTEAFF

J: TRBJ2-7
V: TRBV5-8
D: .
DNA: TGTGCCAGCAGCTTGCGACTGCGGGGAAGTAGGAACGAGCAGTACTTC
CDR3: CASSLRLRGSRNEQYF

J: TRBJ2-7
V: TRBV30
D: .
DNA: TGTGCCTGGAGTGTAGGTACAGGGCAAGACGAGCAGTACTTC
CDR3: CAWSVGTGQDEQYF

J: TRBJ2-7
V: TRBV18
D: TRBD1
DNA: TGTGCCAGCTCAGCCGGGACAGGGGTCTACGAGCAGTACTTC
CDR3: CASSAGTGVYEQYF

J: TRBJ2-7
V: TRBV30
D: .
DNA: TGTGCCTGGTCAGGGGCCGCTAGATCCGAGCAGTACTTC
CDR3: CAWSGAARSEQYF

J: TRBJ2-3
V: TRBV15
D: TRBD2
DNA: TGTGCCACCAGCAGAGGGACTAGCGGGACCACAGATACGCAGTATTTT
CDR3: CATSRGTSGTTDTQYF

J: TRBJ2-7
V: TRBV5-1
D: TRBD2
DNA: TGCGCCAGCAGCTTGGCCGGACTAGCGGGGGGGACAGCCTACGAGCAGTACTTC
CDR3: CASSLAGLAGGTAYEQYF

J: TRBJ1-1
V: TRBV19
D: .
DNA: TGTGCCAGTAGTTGGGGAAGGGGATTGAACACTGAAGCTTTCTTT
CDR3: CASSWGRGLNTEAFF

J: TRBJ1-3
V: TRBV27
D: .
DNA: TGTGCCAGCAGTTTAGGCAATTCGCCTGGAAACACCATATATTTT
CDR3: CASSLGNSPGNTIYF

J: TRBJ2-3
V: TRBV29-1
D: .
DNA: TGCAGCGTTGAATGGGCGGGGTTCGGTGTAACAGATACGCAGTATTTT
CDR3: CSVEWAGFGVTDTQYF

J: TRBJ2-2
V: TRBV18
D: .
DNA: TGTGCCAGCGCCCCATCTCTAGGACTCACCGGGGAGCTGTTTTTT
CDR3: CASAPSLGLTGELFF

J: TRBJ1-3
V: TRBV9
D: .
DNA: TGTGCCAGCAGCGTAGTTACTGGAAACACCATATATTTT
CDR3: CASSVVTGNTIYF

J: TRBJ2-1
V: TRBV2
D: .
DNA: TGTGCCAGCACCCGAGAGTCTCGGGGGAATGAGCAGTTCTTC
CDR3: CASTRESRGNEQFF

J: TRBJ1-2
V: TRBV28
D: .
DNA: TGTGCCAGCAGTTTATGGCAGGGAAACGACTATGGCTACACCTTC
CDR3: CASSLWQGNDYGYTF

J: TRBJ2-7
V: TRBV4-3
D: .
DNA: TGCGCCAGCAGCCAAGATCTTGCGGTAGCGGACTCCTACGAGCAGTACTTC
CDR3: CASSQDLAVADSYEQYF

J: TRBJ1-1
V: TRBV6-5
D: .
DNA: TGTGCCAGCAGTTACTCGAAGGGAGGAAACACTGAAGCTTTCTTT
CDR3: CASSYSKGGNTEAFF

J: TRBJ2-1
V: TRBV4-3
D: TRBD2
DNA: TGCGCCAGCAGCCAAGTGAGGACTAGCGGCAGCTCCTACAATGAGCAGTTCTTC
CDR3: CASSQVRTSGSSYNEQFF

J: TRBJ2-7
V: TRBV25-1
D: TRBD1
DNA: TGTGCCAGCACGGGGACAGAAGCCGCCTACGAGCAGTACTTC
CDR3: CASTGTEAAYEQYF

J: TRBJ1-6
V: TRBV19
D: .
DNA: TGTGCCAGTCGCCTACAGGGAAGAAATTCACCCCTCCACTTT
CDR3: CASRLQGRNSPLHF

J: TRBJ2-7
V: TRBV7-8
D: .
DNA: TGTGCCAGCAGCGAGGGACTCCCTGGACGGGAGCAGTACTTC
CDR3: CASSEGLPGREQYF

J: TRBJ1-3
V: TRBV19
D: .
DNA: TGTGCCAGTAGACCCGGGGGGAGATACGTCTCTGGAAACACCATATATTTT
CDR3: CASRPGGRYVSGNTIYF

J: TRBJ1-3
V: TRBV28
D: TRBD1
DNA: TGTGCCAGCAGACAACCGGGACAGGGAGTATTCACCATATATTTT
CDR3: CASRQPGQGVFTIYF

J: TRBJ2-1
V: TRBV7-9
D: TRBD1
DNA: TGTGCCAGCAGCTTGGACAGGGTGAATGAGCAGTTCTTC
CDR3: CASSLDRVNEQFF

J: TRBJ1-5
V: TRBV7-9
D: TRBD1
DNA: TGTGCCAGCAGCTTAGGGACAGGGGGAAGCAATCAGCCCCAGCATTTT
CDR3: CASSLGTGGSNQPQHF

J: TRBJ1-2
V: TRBV6-6
D: .
DNA: TGTGCCAGCAGTTACGACAGAAACTATGGCTACACCTTC
CDR3: CASSYDRNYGYTF

J: TRBJ2-1
V: TRBV11-2
D: .
DNA: TGTGCCAGCAGCCAATTGATGGACAAAACCTACAATGAGCAGTTCTTC
CDR3: CASSQLMDKTYNEQFF

J: TRBJ2-7
V: TRBV6-1
D: TRBD1
DNA: TGTGCCAGCAGTCGGGACAGGGGGCTCTACGAGCAGTACTTC
CDR3: CASSRDRGLYEQYF

J: TRBJ1-4
V: TRBV19
D: .
DNA: TGTGCCAGTAACCGGGGGGTAGAAGAAAAACTGTTTTTT
CDR3: CASNRGVEEKLFF